What follows are 20 T cell receptor beta chains derived from one specimen sequenced in a study of OX40 agonist ivuxolimab in advanced cancers. Repertoires were generated with immunoSEQ multiplex PCR, while TCRdb's copy carries only in-frame clones and drops some. The sample yields roughly 67,000 clones, 88% seen once. Material: CD4+ or CD8+ T cells sorted from blood, obtained in a trial of the OX40 agonist ivuxolimab. Receptors were obtained from an adult with an advanced solid tumor such as melanoma, head and neck, liver or kidney cancer.

J is TRBJ1-3 and V is TRBV5-1; D uncertain. V was pared by 4 bases and J by 0 bases, with 20 bases between. Germline CDR1 and CDR2: SGHRS and YFSETQ. The CDR3 totals 18 residues. CDR3 amino acids: CASSVRPWQLGSGNTIYF. In DNA form, the CDR3 reads TGCGCCAGCAGCGTACGACCGTGGCAGCTGGGCTCTGGAAACACCATATATTTT.

This rearrangement joins TRBV18 to TRBJ1-2, with unresolved D. V lost 5 bases to trimming and J lost 8 bases, with 18 bases between them. CDR1 KGHSH and CDR2 LQKENI come from the germline V gene. CDR3 length: 14 amino acids. For the CDR3, the DNA is TGTGCCAGCTCAAGTATAGGGAATGTTGGCGGCTACACCTTC. Translating it yields CASSSIGNVGGYTF.

The chain joins TRBV5-1 to TRBJ1-3; D gene unclear. Germline CDR1 reads SGHRS; CDR2 reads YFSETQ. This CDR3 has 15 amino acids. V lost 2 bases, J lost 0 bases, and 9 bases lay in between. The CDR3 loop reads CASSFDFSSGNTIYF. The CDR3 DNA reads as TGCGCCAGCAGCTTTGACTTCAGCTCTGGAAACACCATATATTTT.

As DNA, the CDR3 is TGCGCCAGCGGCACCACAGGGCCCAATGAAAAACTGTTTTTT. Amino acid sequence: CASGTTGPNEKLFF. The chain carries TRBV10-2 and TRBJ1-4, with a tentative D call TRBD1 (6 bases). Trimming removed 8 bases from V and 5 bases from J, with 15 bases in between. This CDR3 spans 14 amino acids. Germline V gene sequence: CDR1 WSHSY, CDR2 SAAADI.

The rearrangement uses TRBV6-5 and TRBJ1-4; TRBD1 aligns across 12 bases. J lost 7 bases, V lost 4 bases, and 7 bases had no gene match. CDR3 length: 16 amino acids. Germline CDR1 reads MNHEY; CDR2 reads SVGAGI. CDR3 sequence reads: CASSFGTGGRGEKLFF. The CDR3 region has the DNA TGTGCCAGCAGTTTCGGGACAGGGGGCCGGGGTGAAAAACTGTTTTTT.

The chain couples TRBV19 to TRBJ2-2, with D possibly being TRBD2 (6 bases). There are 19 residues in the CDR3. Germline-derived CDR1 and CDR2 are LNHDA and SQIVND (reference sequence). Between the trimmed V and J ends, which lost 3 bases and 0 bases, there was a span of 20 bases. CDR3 sequence (DNA): TGTGCCAGTAGTATCTGGAGTTACGGGCGGGAAACGAACACCGGGGAGCTGTTTTTT. This gives the protein CASSIWSYGRETNTGELFF.

The chain is built from TRBV6-6 and TRBJ2-3; the match to TRBD2 covers 7 bases. CDR3 size: 15 residues. V lost 2 bases, J lost 1 base, and 3 bases stayed unmatched. CDR1 is MNHNY and CDR2 is SVGAGI in the germline V gene (reference sequence). CDR3 DNA: TGTGCCAGCAGTTACCGGGCGGGGGGCACAGATACGCAGTATTTT. Translating gives CASSYRAGGTDTQYF.

The V and J genes are TRBV11-3 and TRBJ2-1; D is ambiguous. The CDR3 has 15 residues. The V gene lost 3 bases and the J gene lost 4 bases, with 13 bases spanning the gap. Per the germline V gene, CDR1 is SGHNT and CDR2 is YENEEA. The CDR3 loop reads CASSFRAGSYNEQFF. The CDR3, as DNA: TGTGCCAGCAGCTTCCGAGCCGGGTCGTACAATGAGCAGTTCTTC.

The CDR3 is CASSADPGQGREKLFF. The CDR3, as DNA: TGTGCCAGCAGCGCCGATCCGGGACAGGGACGAGAAAAACTGTTTTTT. The chain uses TRBV7-9 and TRBJ1-4, with 9 bases fitting TRBD1. The CDR3 loop spans 16 amino acids. CDR1 and CDR2 from the germline V gene are SEHNR and FQNEAQ (reference sequence). After removal of 5 bases from V and 8 bases from J, the junction contained 12 bases not matched to a gene.

The V and J genes are TRBV29-1 and TRBJ1-1; D unclear. Trimming removed 3 bases from V and 3 bases from J, with 11 bases in between. Looked up from germline, CDR1 is SQVTM and CDR2 is ANQGSEA. The CDR3 loop spans 13 amino acids. This chain's CDR3 is CSVDRGSDTEAFF. CDR3 DNA: TGCAGCGTTGATCGAGGGTCGGACACTGAAGCTTTCTTT.

The chain couples TRBV28 to TRBJ1-5, with a weak D call TRBD1 (5 bases). Deletions cut 6 bases from V and 3 bases from J, with 12 bases between. Germline V lookup: CDR1 MDHEN, CDR2 SYDVKM. This CDR3 is 14 amino acids long. The CDR3 nucleotides are TGTGCCAGCAGCCGAGACAGCCTCAATCAGCCCCAGCATTTT. This sequence encodes CASSRDSLNQPQHF.

The chain recombines TRBV14 with TRBJ1-4, with D tentatively TRBD1 (5 bases). V lost 3 bases and J lost 5, with 13 bases in between. The CDR3 contains 15 residues. The V gene's germline CDR1 is SGHDN and CDR2 FVKESK. CDR3 sequence: CASSHRQPLNEKLFF. For the CDR3, the DNA is TGTGCCAGCAGCCATAGACAGCCCTTAAATGAAAAACTGTTTTTT. Full variable domain (remainder filled in from reference TRBV14 and TRBJ1-4): EAGVTQFPSHSVIEKGQTVTLRCDPISGHDNLYWYRRVMGKEIKFLLHFVKESKQDESGMPNNRFLAERTGGTYSTLKVQPAELEDSGVYFCASSHRQPLNEKLFFGSGTQLSVL.

The gene calls are TRBV9 and TRBJ2-2; TRBD1 matches 10 bases. With V trimmed by 4 bases and J by 1 base, 4 bases remained unmatched. The CDR3 totals 16 residues. Germline CDR1 and CDR2: SGDLS and YYNGEE. CDR3 bases: TGTGCCAGCAGCCCCGACAGGGGGCTGAACACCGGGGAGCTGTTTTTT. This translates into CASSPDRGLNTGELFF.

The rearrangement joins TRBV11-3 to TRBJ2-3; 11 positions match TRBD2. The CDR3 spans 15 residues. With V trimmed by 1 base and J by 3 bases, 0 bases remained unmatched. CDR1 and CDR2 from the germline V gene are SGHNT and YENEEA. CDR3 amino acids: CASSLVAGGTDTQYF. CDR3 bases: TGTGCCAGCAGCTTAGTAGCGGGGGGGACAGATACGCAGTATTTT.

This clone is a singleton in its sample. J is TRBJ1-5 and V is TRBV5-1; no clear D gene. In germline, CDR1 is SGHRS, CDR2 YFSETQ. The CDR3 sequence is 14 residues long. With 4 bases removed from V and 2 bases from J, the gap between germline ends came to 10 bases. The CDR3 loop is CASSPGQGNQPQHF. DNA for the CDR3: TGCGCCAGCAGCCCTGGCCAGGGCAATCAGCCCCAGCATTTT.

This clone was found a few times. The genes are TRBV28 and TRBJ2-7; no definite D call. CDR3 length equals 13 residues. Germline-derived CDR1 and CDR2 are MDHEN and SYDVKM. V was cut by 5 bases and J by 3 bases, with 11 bases left in between. The CDR3 coding sequence is TGTGCCAGCAGTACGACCTCTATCTACGAGCAGTACTTC. This sequence encodes CASSTTSIYEQYF.

The V and J genes are TRBV9 and TRBJ2-7, with D possibly matching TRBD1 (5 bases). This CDR3 comprises 15 residues. Germline lookup yields CDR1 SGDLS and CDR2 YYNGEE. V was pared by 0 bases and J by 0 bases, with 10 bases between. CDR3 coding DNA: TGTGCCAGCAGCGTAGGACAGCAAAGCTCCTACGAGCAGTACTTC. Protein sequence: CASSVGQQSSYEQYF.

This clone was observed a handful of times. The chain is built from TRBV7-2 and TRBJ1-1; tentatively, D is TRBD1 (5 bases). The germline V gene encodes CDR1 SGHTA and CDR2 FQGNSA. The CDR3 sequence is 15 residues long. V was cut by 2 bases and J by 0 bases, with 10 bases left in between. The chain's CDR3 is CASSLSGTMNTEAFF. The CDR3 DNA sequence: TGTGCCAGCAGCTTATCTGGGACTATGAACACTGAAGCTTTCTTT.

V usage is TRBV6-4 and J usage is TRBJ2-3, with 11 nucleotides matching TRBD2. This CDR3 region has 16 residues. V shed 0 bases and J 7 bases; nucleotides not matched to a gene: 6. CDR1 MRHNA and CDR2 SNTAGT come from the germline V gene. The DNA for the CDR3 is TGTGCCAGCAGTGACTCAACTAGCGGGAGCCCTTATACGCAGTATTTT. Protein: CASSDSTSGSPYTQYF.

This rearrangement joins TRBV6-5 to TRBJ2-7, with D unclear. V gave up 5 bases and J gave up 1 base, with 12 bases separating them. There are 14 residues in the CDR3. The germline CDR1 and CDR2 sequences are MNHEY and SVGAGI. CDR3 loop: CASSVVPSSYEQYF. DNA for the CDR3: TGTGCCAGCAGTGTTGTCCCCTCTTCCTACGAGCAGTACTTC.